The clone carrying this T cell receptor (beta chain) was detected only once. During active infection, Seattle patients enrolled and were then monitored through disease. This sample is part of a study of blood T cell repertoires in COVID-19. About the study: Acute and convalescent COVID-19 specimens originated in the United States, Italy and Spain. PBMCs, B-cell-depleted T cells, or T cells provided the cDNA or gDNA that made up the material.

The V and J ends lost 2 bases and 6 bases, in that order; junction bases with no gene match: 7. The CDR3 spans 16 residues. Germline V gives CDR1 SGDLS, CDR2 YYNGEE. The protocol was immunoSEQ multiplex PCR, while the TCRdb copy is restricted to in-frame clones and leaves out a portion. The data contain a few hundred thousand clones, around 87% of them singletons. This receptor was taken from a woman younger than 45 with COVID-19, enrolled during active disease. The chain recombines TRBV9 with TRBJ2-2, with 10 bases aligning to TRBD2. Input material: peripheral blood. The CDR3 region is CASSVRLAGFPGELFF. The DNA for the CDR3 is TGTGCCAGCAGCGTTCGACTAGCGGGTTTCCCCGGGGAGCTGTTTTTT. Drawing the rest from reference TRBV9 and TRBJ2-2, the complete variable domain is DSGVTQTPKHLITATGQRVTLRCSPRSGDLSVYWYQQSLDQGLQFLIQYYNGEERAKGNILERFSAQQFPDLHSELNLSSLELGDSALYFCASSVRLAGFPGELFFGEGSRLTVL.